A single sample gave rise to the 17 T cell receptor beta chains below, sequenced in a study of T cell repertoires in cytomegalovirus infection. TCRdb passed the reads through MiXCR, listing each CDR3 protein once. The sample carries around 70,000 distinct CDR3 sequences, under 5% recorded once. Source material: PBMCs. These receptors were obtained from a human donor in good health (CMV status not recorded). Some clones in this sample may be carry-over from other donors' samples.

Many counts were recorded for this clonotype. The chain carries TRBV10-3 and TRBJ2-1; D unresolved. CDR3 length equals 11 residues. The ends were cut back, 7 bases at V and 5 bases at J, with 6 bases in the middle. Germline V gives CDR1 ENHRY, CDR2 SYGVKD. The DNA of the CDR3 is TGTGCCATCATGGCGAACAATGAGCAGTTCTTC. Translated, it gives CAIMANNEQFF.

This clonotype has a count of ten or more. The genes are TRBV7-2 and TRBJ1-5, with TRBD1 matching over 8 bases. The CDR3 covers 15 residues. Per germline, CDR1 SGHTA and CDR2 FQGNSA. V gave up 4 bases and J gave up 0 bases; unmatched junction bases: 2. The CDR3 DNA sequence: TGTGCCAGCAGCTCGACAGGGGCTAGCAATCAGCCCCAGCATTTT. Its translation is CASSSTGASNQPQHF.

This clonotype has a count of ten or more. The chain uses TRBV7-6 and TRBJ2-5; 8 positions agree with TRBD2. The V and J ends lost 8 bases and 7 bases, in that order; junction bases with no gene match: 9. Germline values: CDR1 SGHVS, CDR2 FNYEAQ. The CDR3 spans 13 residues. For the CDR3, the DNA is TGTGCCAGCGGTTCGGGGGGGAGAGCGACCCAGTACTTC. It codes for CASGSGGRATQYF.

This clonotype has ten or more counts. The V gene is TRBV28, the J gene TRBJ2-5; the D gene could be TRBD1 or TRBD2 (6 bases each). Germline CDR1 and CDR2: MDHEN and SYDVKM. The CDR3 contains 14 residues. The V end was cut by 5 bases, the J end by 5 bases, with 15 bases between. The CDR3 DNA follows: TGTGCCAGCAGTCCCGGGGGCCGGGAGGAGACCCAGTACTTC. The encoded protein is CASSPGGREETQYF.

In this sample, this clonotype turned up many times. The genes are TRBV7-2 and TRBJ2-1, with no clear D. This CDR3 comprises 13 residues. Deletions cut 8 bases from V and 6 bases from J, with 14 bases between. Germline-derived CDR1 and CDR2 are SGHTA and FQGNSA. DNA of the CDR3: TGTGCCAGCCTGCCCCGAGCTGGCAATGAGCAGTTCTTC. Amino acid sequence: CASLPRAGNEQFF.

This clonotype has at least ten counts. The chain combines TRBV4-1 with TRBJ1-2; D gene ambiguous. Germline V lookup: CDR1 MGHRA, CDR2 YSYEKL. This CDR3 is built from 15 residues. Trimming removed 0 bases at V and 3 bases at J, with 11 bases between. The CDR3 sequence: CASSQDPEGYYGYTF. CDR3 coding DNA: TGCGCCAGCAGCCAAGATCCCGAGGGATACTATGGCTACACCTTC.

This clonotype showed up many times. This rearrangement joins TRBV6-2 or TRBV6-3 to TRBJ2-7, with 9 bases that match TRBD1. Germline-derived CDR1 and CDR2 are MNHEY and SVGEGT. Germline trimming cut 6 bases from V and 2 bases from J; bases unmatched to any gene: 2. There are 13 residues in the CDR3. This chain's CDR3 is CASSRTGAYEQYF. The CDR3 coding sequence is TGTGCCAGCAGCCGGACAGGGGCCTACGAGCAGTACTTC.

This clonotype was detected many times. This chain joins TRBV20-1 and TRBJ2-4; D is ambiguous. Deletions cut 4 bases from V and 0 bases from J, with 16 bases between. Germline V gene lookup returns CDR1 DFQATT and CDR2 SNEGSKA (reference sequence). The CDR3 consists of 16 residues. The CDR3 sequence: CSATDLSLLAKNIQYF. The CDR3 nucleotides are TGCAGTGCTACTGACCTCAGCCTTTTAGCCAAAAACATTCAGTACTTC.

This clonotype qualifies as medium-sized (0.01 to 0.1%). The rearrangement links TRBV6-2 or TRBV6-3 to TRBJ1-2; TRBD1 might be the D (5 bases). The V end lost 0 bases, the J end lost 6 bases, and 11 bases lay between the germline ends. Germline CDR1 reads MNHEY; CDR2 reads SVGEGT. The CDR3 runs to 14 residues. The CDR3: CASSYSIGTDGYTF. DNA for the CDR3: TGTGCCAGCAGTTACTCGATAGGGACGGATGGCTACACCTTC.

In its sample, this clonotype was seen many times. This chain links TRBV7-2 with TRBJ1-1; D might be TRBD1 (5 bases). V shed 5 bases and J shed 5 bases, with 15 bases lying between them. The CDR3 runs to 14 residues. Per germline, CDR1 SGHTA and CDR2 FQGNSA. The CDR3 DNA reads as TGTGCCAGCAGCCCGAAGGGGTTTGGGACTGAAGCTTTCTTT. Protein: CASSPKGFGTEAFF.

At least ten counts were recorded for this clonotype. The J gene is TRBJ2-7, the V gene TRBV7-6; TRBD1 aligns across 7 bases. Germline CDR1 is SGHVS and CDR2 is FNYEAQ. V trimming: 1 base; J trimming: 2 bases; junction bases outside the gene matches: 5. There are 15 residues in the CDR3. CDR3 nucleotides: TGTGCCAGCAGCTTAGGACAGGGTTTCACCTACGAGCAGTACTTC. Its protein is CASSLGQGFTYEQYF.

This clonotype was observed many times. The genes are TRBV5-1 and TRBJ2-7; maybe TRBD2 (5 bases). In germline, CDR1 is SGHRS, CDR2 YFSETQ. The germline V and J ends were trimmed by 5 bases and 0 bases, with 9 bases remaining between them. The CDR3 extends over 13 amino acids. The CDR3, as DNA: TGCGCCAGCAGGGAGGCAAGCTCCTACGAGCAGTACTTC. It is translated as CASREASSYEQYF.

The chain is built from TRBV4-2 and TRBJ2-5, with 8 bases aligning to TRBD2. This CDR3 has 15 amino acids. J lost 1 base, V lost 0 bases, and 1 base had no gene match. Per germline, CDR1 LGHNA and CDR2 YNFKEQ. In DNA form, the CDR3 reads TGTGCCAGCAGCCAAGATGGGACTAGCCAAGAGACCCAGTACTTC. Translation: CASSQDGTSQETQYF.

This clonotype was counted many times. V is TRBV7-2 and J is TRBJ2-4, with no clear D. The V and J ends lost 5 bases and 6 bases respectively, with 11 bases between them. CDR1 is SGHTA, CDR2 FQGNSA, per germline. The length of the CDR3 is 13 residues. The chain's CDR3 is CASSPFDSNIQYF. CDR3 DNA: TGTGCCAGCAGCCCTTTCGACTCAAACATTCAGTACTTC.

There are many counts of this clonotype. The chain recombines TRBV20-1 with TRBJ2-1; 15 nucleotides line up with TRBD2. CDR3 length: 18 residues. The ends lost 2 bases at V and 4 bases at J; junction bases unmatched: 9. Germline values: CDR1 DFQATT, CDR2 SNEGSKA (reference sequence). CDR3 nucleotide sequence: TGCAGTGCTAGACCCGTTTCGGGACTAGCGGGAGGATACAATGAGCAGTTCTTC. Its protein product is CSARPVSGLAGGYNEQFF.

This clonotype showed up many times. The chain has TRBV7-2 and TRBJ1-5; D gene uncertain. The ends were cut back, 1 base at V and 4 bases at J, with 5 bases in the middle. Per the germline V gene, CDR1 is SGHTA and CDR2 is FQGNSA. The CDR3 has 13 residues. Here the CDR3 DNA reads TGTGCCAGCAGCTTAGTCCCTAATCAGCCCCAGCATTTT. Protein: CASSLVPNQPQHF. The full variable domain, rest sourced from reference TRBV7-2 and TRBJ1-5, is GAGVSQSPSNKVTEKGKDVELRCDPISGHTALYWYRQSLGQGLEFLIYFQGNSAPDKSGLPSDRFSAERTGGSVSTLTIQRTQQEDSAVYLCASSLVPNQPQHFGDGTRLSIL.

The table lists this clonotype with many counts. V usage is TRBV2 and J usage is TRBJ1-5, with a tentative D call TRBD1 (6 bases). CDR1 is SNHLY and CDR2 is FYNNEI in the germline V gene. The CDR3 has 13 residues. The V and J ends lost 4 bases and 5 bases respectively, with 9 bases between them. CDR3 protein: CASSAGEDQPQHF. In DNA form, the CDR3 reads TGTGCCAGCAGTGCAGGGGAGGATCAGCCCCAGCATTTT.